The source of this TCR beta chain is a study of T cells in Graves' hyperthyroidism and ophthalmopathy. Study conclusions and caveats: The blood repertoire included most of the expanded thyroid clonotypes above 0.001.

Amplified TCR beta CDR3 regions came from RNA transcripts. A set of HTBI primers served as the primers for a first-round RT-PCR of the TCR CDR3. TCRdb re-called the multiplex PCR reads with MiXCR, one entry per CDR3 protein. Found here are hundreds of thousands of distinct CDR3 sequences, approximately 42% of them singletons; the top ten hold approximately 7.2%. Looked up from germline, CDR1 is SNHLY and CDR2 is FYNNEI. The CDR3 covers 12 residues. Note on this clonotype: What it binds is unknown. At one end the junction does not follow the germline gene, possibly because of a read error.

Specimen: peripheral blood or thyroid tissue (not recorded which). This receptor was taken from an adult man with Graves' disease, either hyperthyroidism or ophthalmopathy (not recorded which). This chain uses TRBV2 with TRBJ2-5, with a weak D call TRBD1 (6 bases). CDR3: CASRGGRETQYF. Written as DNA, the CDR3 is TGCGCCAGCAGAGGGGGAAGAGAGACCCAGTACTTC.